Described below is a single T cell receptor beta chain sequence and its context. Its antigen is not identified. Clones were read by immunoSEQ multiplex PCR, and TCRdb kept only the in-frame ones, dropping some. The top ten clones hold roughly 6.1% of a sample with under 45,000 clones, about 68% of them seen once. This sample is part of a study of early stage breast cancer tumors. Study-wide context: The ER+/PR+/HER2- tumors included roughly eight ductal and a handful of lobular carcinomas. Samples were sequenced at around 10-fold average coverage. The study's findings and limits: Commonly generated sequences made up most enriched TCRB sequences shared between patients. Bulk DNA sequencing of unsorted cells missed chain pairing and markers.

V shed 3 bases and J 8 bases; nucleotides not matched to a gene: 4. Germline V gives CDR1 SGHNT, CDR2 YENEEA. The length of the CDR3 is 13 residues. This chain uses TRBV11-3 with TRBJ2-1; 7 bases agree with TRBD1. The sequencing sample was made of blood. The TCR was taken from a person between 55 and 70 years old with breast cancer. CDR3 coding DNA: TGTGCCAGCAGCTTGACAGGGCTCCATGAGCAGTTCTTC. Amino acids: CASSLTGLHEQFF. Full variable domain (missing parts from reference TRBV11-3 and TRBJ2-1): EAGVVQSPRYKIIEKKQPVAFWCNPISGHNTLYWYLQNLGQGPELLIRYENEEAVDDSQLPKDRFSAERLKGVDSTLKIQPAELGDSAVYLCASSLTGLHEQFFGPGTRLTVL.